This entry lists 21 T cell receptor beta chains sequenced from one sample in a study of vaccination and CD4 T cells after COVID-19. These TCRs' antigens remain unknown. The treatment here: roughly ten-day PBMC culture with coronavirus spike peptide pools or control peptides (ViraFEST assay). Once obtained from cultured CD4+ T cells, the DNA was sequenced using the Oncomine TCR Beta short-read assay. TCRdb re-called the PCR reads with MiXCR, one entry per CDR3 protein. The data show more than 15,000 distinct CDR3 sequences, around two fifths seen once. Sample: CD4+ T cells from blood, cultured in vitro, taken before SARS-CoV-2 vaccination. Receptors were obtained from a human donor who had recovered from COVID-19.

The chain is built from TRBV7-2 and TRBJ1-2; D not certain. Germline CDR1 SGHTA, CDR2 FQGNSA. The CDR3 contains 14 residues. Trimming shortened V by 3 bases and J by 6 bases, and 14 bases separated the two germline ends. DNA for the CDR3: TGTGCCAGCAGCTTTCTTGCGCAGGATCATGGCTACACCTTC. Residues: CASSFLAQDHGYTF.

V is TRBV10-3 and J is TRBJ1-2, with 8 bases that match TRBD1. From germline, CDR1 is ENHRY and CDR2 SYGVKD. V gave up 2 bases and J gave up 0 bases; unmatched junction bases: 8. This CDR3 region has 17 residues. The CDR3 reads CAISEHQGALANYGYTF. The CDR3 DNA reads TGTGCCATCAGTGAGCATCAGGGGGCTCTCGCTAACTATGGCTACACCTTC.

The table lists this clonotype with a few counts. V and J are TRBV7-2 and TRBJ2-5, with unresolved D. Germline V CDR1 and CDR2: SGHTA, FQGNSA. This CDR3 is built from 12 residues. The V and J ends lost 5 bases and 5 bases respectively, with 9 bases between them. The CDR3 sequence is CASSVLPETQYF. The CDR3 nucleotides read TGTGCCAGCAGCGTTTTACCCGAGACCCAGTACTTC.

This clonotype was seen just once. The chain is built from TRBV28 and TRBJ2-3; TRBD1 agrees at 8 bases. Germline CDR1 reads MDHEN; CDR2 reads SYDVKM. After removal of 2 bases from V and 1 base from J, the junction contained 8 bases not matched to a gene. This CDR3 has 17 residues. The CDR3 DNA follows: TGTGCCAGCAGTTTAGGGACAGGCGCCGTAGGCACAGATACGCAGTATTTT. Encoded protein: CASSLGTGAVGTDTQYF.

This clonotype was seen a few times. This chain's CDR3 is CASSFKREGADGEQYF. The CDR3 nucleotides are TGTGCCAGCAGCTTCAAGAGGGAGGGGGCGGACGGCGAGCAGTACTTC. V gene TRBV11-2 combines with J gene TRBJ2-7, with D perhaps given as TRBD1 or TRBD2 (7 bases each). The CDR3 covers 16 residues. V lost 3 bases to trimming and J lost 6 bases, with 21 bases between them. Germline V gene lookup returns CDR1 SGHAT and CDR2 FQNNGV.

The gene calls are TRBV4-1 and TRBJ2-7; possibly TRBD1 or TRBD2 for D (5 bases each). Germline CDR1 MGHRA, CDR2 YSYEKL. The CDR3 runs to 14 residues. V was clipped by 0 bases and J by 6 bases, with 12 bases between them. The CDR3 nucleotides read TGCGCCAGCAGCCAAGATGGGGGATGGCGCGAGCAGTACTTC. This sequence encodes CASSQDGGWREQYF.

The DNA of the CDR3 is TGTGCCAGCAGGGAGACAGCGGGCGAGCAGTACTTC. Translated, it gives CASRETAGEQYF. J is TRBJ2-7 and V is TRBV6-2 or TRBV6-3; tentative D call: TRBD2 (6 bases). This CDR3 comprises 12 residues. Germline CDR1 MNHEY, CDR2 SVGEGT. The V gene lost 6 bases and the J gene lost 6 bases, with 12 bases spanning the gap.

The chain couples TRBV10-3 to TRBJ1-5; TRBD1 might be the D (6 bases). The CDR3 spans 15 residues. CDR1 is ENHRY and CDR2 is SYGVKD in the germline V gene. V was trimmed by 0 bases and J by 7 bases, leaving 13 bases between them. Here the CDR3 reads CAISESRGPRQPQHF. The CDR3 bases are TGTGCCATCAGTGAGTCGCGGGGGCCTCGGCAGCCCCAGCATTTT.

This rearrangement joins TRBV6-2 or TRBV6-3 to TRBJ2-1; weak D call: TRBD2 (6 bases). V lost 6 bases and J lost 4, with 10 bases in between. The germline gives CDR1 MNHEY, CDR2 SVGEGT. The CDR3 has 13 residues. This chain's CDR3 is CASSTSFYNEQFF. The CDR3 DNA follows: TGTGCCAGCAGCACTAGCTTTTACAATGAGCAGTTCTTC.

This chain links TRBV28 with TRBJ1-2, with D possibly matching TRBD1 (5 bases). CDR1 is MDHEN and CDR2 is SYDVKM in the germline V gene. There are 17 residues in the CDR3. V was cut by 6 bases and J by 2 bases, with 22 bases left in between. The CDR3 DNA follows: TGTGCCAGCAGCCTCCCCCAGGGAGGGGATAAGAACTATGGCTACACCTTC. It yields the protein CASSLPQGGDKNYGYTF.

The J gene is TRBJ2-7, the V gene TRBV18, with D possibly being TRBD2 (6 bases). Germline V gene data show CDR1 as KGHSH and CDR2 as LQKENI. This CDR3 comprises 15 residues. V lost 4 bases, J lost 6 bases, and 19 bases lay in between. As DNA, the CDR3 is TGTGCCAGCTCACGGACTACTATGACAGTTGGCGAGCAGTACTTC. Its protein product is CASSRTTMTVGEQYF. Complete variable domain (other parts from reference TRBV18 and TRBJ2-7): NAGVMQNPRHLVRRRGQEARLRCSPMKGHSHVYWYRQLPEEGLKFMVYLQKENIIDESGMPKERFSAEFPKEGPSILRIQQVVRGDSAAYFCASSRTTMTVGEQYFGPGTRLTVT.

This clonotype was counted only a few times. This sequence joins TRBV27 and TRBJ2-7, with unresolved D. Germline CDR1 is MNHEY and CDR2 is SMNVEV (reference sequence). The CDR3 extends over 13 amino acids. V was cut by 4 bases and J by 3 bases, with 10 bases left in between. This CDR3 reads CASSYRENYEQYF. For the CDR3, the DNA is TGTGCCAGCAGTTACCGCGAGAACTACGAGCAGTACTTC.

This clonotype was seen a handful of times. V usage is TRBV7-8 and J usage is TRBJ1-2; no firm D call. This CDR3 has 14 residues. The V gene's germline CDR1 is SGHVS and CDR2 FQNEAQ. V was trimmed by 3 bases and J by 0 bases, leaving 8 bases between them. CDR3 residues: CASSFDGANYGYTF. CDR3 DNA: TGTGCCAGCAGCTTCGACGGGGCTAACTATGGCTACACCTTC.

This clonotype has only a few counts. The chain employs TRBV11-3 and TRBJ1-3; the match to TRBD1 covers 9 bases. The V gene's germline CDR1 is SGHNT and CDR2 YENEEA. The CDR3 runs 13 residues. The J segment lost 7 bases and the V segment lost 3 bases, leaving 1 base of the junction unmatched. CDR3 in amino acids: CASSLGTGNTIYF. In nucleotides, the CDR3 is TGTGCCAGCAGCTTGGGGACAGGGAACACCATATATTTT.

The genes are TRBV6-1 and TRBJ2-5, with 12 bases matching TRBD2. CDR3 length: 15 residues. The germline gives CDR1 MNHNS, CDR2 SASEGT. With V trimmed by 6 bases and J by 4 bases, 6 bases remained unmatched. CDR3 sequence: CASRFTSGGSETQYF. The CDR3 DNA reads TGTGCCAGCAGGTTTACTAGCGGGGGGTCAGAGACCCAGTACTTC.

V is TRBV7-2 and J is TRBJ1-2; D is unresolved. Per germline, CDR1 SGHTA and CDR2 FQGNSA. This CDR3 is 11 amino acids long. Trimming stripped 5 bases from V and 1 base from J, with 2 bases between. The CDR3 spells CASSLNYGYTF. In DNA form, the CDR3 reads TGTGCCAGCAGCCTTAACTATGGCTACACCTTC.

This clonotype came up a few times. The V call is TRBV11-2, the J call TRBJ2-5; perhaps D is TRBD1 or TRBD2 (5 bases each). CDR1 is SGHAT, CDR2 FQNNGV, per germline. The CDR3 extends over 15 amino acids. V dropped 2 bases and J dropped 5 bases, with 15 bases sitting between them. DNA for the CDR3: TGTGCCAGCAGCTTATCTTCGGGACCCACGGAGACCCAGTACTTC. Encoded protein: CASSLSSGPTETQYF.

The CDR3: CASSLTFSGANVLTF. The DNA of the CDR3 is TGCGCCAGCAGCCTCACATTCTCTGGGGCCAACGTCCTGACTTTC. The rearrangement links TRBV4-1 to TRBJ2-6; no clear D. This CDR3 has 15 residues. Trimming removed 4 bases at V and 0 bases at J, with 7 bases between. Looked up from germline, CDR1 is MGHRA and CDR2 is YSYEKL.

The CDR3: CASSVQQNQPQHF. The CDR3 region has the DNA TGCGCCAGCAGTGTCCAGCAAAATCAGCCCCAGCATTTT. The V and J genes are TRBV10-2 and TRBJ1-5, with D unclear. V was pared by 4 bases and J by 4 bases, with 8 bases between. Germline V gene lookup returns CDR1 WSHSY and CDR2 SAAADI. The CDR3 runs 13 residues.

This clonotype showed up just once. Germline is not matched at one junction end, which may reflect a read error. V usage is TRBV19 and J usage is TRBJ1-5; D remains ambiguous. The CDR3 extends over 14 amino acids. Germline V CDR1 and CDR2: LNHDA, SQIVND (reference sequence). The CDR3 here is CASGIKVSNQPQHF. DNA of the CDR3: TGTGCCAGTGGTATAAAGGTTAGCAATCAGCCCCAGCATTTT.

The chain links TRBV6-1 to TRBJ2-7, with 7 positions matching TRBD2. J gave up 3 bases and V 8 bases, and 7 bases lay outside the gene matches. Germline V gene sequence: CDR1 MNHNS, CDR2 SASEGT. This CDR3 has 13 amino acids. The CDR3 loop is CASGRLANYEQYF. Written as DNA, the CDR3 is TGTGCCAGCGGCCGACTAGCCAACTACGAGCAGTACTTC.